This TCR beta chain derives from a study of cytomegalovirus exposure and HLA in healthy donors. Germline lookup yields CDR1 LGHNA and CDR2 YSLEER. Trimming cost V 3 bases and J 15 bases; bases outside gene matches: 7. The length of the CDR3 is 12 residues. In the PCR, 60 Vbeta and 13 Jbeta primers were used. Data came from immunoSEQ multiplex PCR; TCRdb stores just in-frame clones and leaves some out. The sample lists about 160,000 clones; roughly 76% were seen once. This clonotype was sampled from a woman in her 50s in good health and CMV-seronegative. Sequencing input: PBMCs. The chain recombines TRBV4-3 with TRBJ2-1, with 8 bases lining up with TRBD2. CDR3 sequence: CASSHRGTRSFF. CDR3 DNA sequence: TGCGCCAGCAGCCATAGGGGGACTAGATCGTTCTTC.